Included here is one T cell receptor beta chain sequence, with context. Germline lookup yields CDR1 SGHTA and CDR2 FQGNSA. The CDR3 is 15 residues long. V was shortened by 5 bases and J by 5 bases, with 16 bases between the two germline ends. The entry originates in a study of blood T cell repertoires in COVID-19. Only in-frame clones appear in the TCRdb table, and some are missing; sequencing was by immunoSEQ multiplex PCR. The sample lists 100,000 or so clones, over 65% occurring once. The TCR originated in a human donor in a cohort sampled during active COVID-19. This rearrangement joins TRBV7-2 to TRBJ1-5, with D maybe TRBD1 (5 bases). Sequenced sample: peripheral blood. DNA of the CDR3: TGTGCCAGCAGCGCCAGCGGGACTTCTTATCAGCCCCAGCATTTT. Translating it yields CASSASGTSYQPQHF.